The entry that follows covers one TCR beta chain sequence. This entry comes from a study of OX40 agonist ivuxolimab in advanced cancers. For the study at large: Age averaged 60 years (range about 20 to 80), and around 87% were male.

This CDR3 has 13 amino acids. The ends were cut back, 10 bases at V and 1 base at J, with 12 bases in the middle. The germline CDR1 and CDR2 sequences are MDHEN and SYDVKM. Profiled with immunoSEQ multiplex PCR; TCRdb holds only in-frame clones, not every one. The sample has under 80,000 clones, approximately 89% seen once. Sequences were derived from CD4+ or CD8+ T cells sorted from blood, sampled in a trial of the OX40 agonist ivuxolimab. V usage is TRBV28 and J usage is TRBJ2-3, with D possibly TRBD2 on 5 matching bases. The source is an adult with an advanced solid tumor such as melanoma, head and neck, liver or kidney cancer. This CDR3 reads CANREEGTDTQYF. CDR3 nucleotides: TGTGCCAATCGTGAGGAGGGCACAGATACGCAGTATTTT. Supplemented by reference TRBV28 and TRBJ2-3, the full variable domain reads DVKVTQSSRYLVKRTGEKVFLECVQDMDHENMFWYRQDPGLGLRLIYFSYDVKMKEKGDIPEGYSVSREKKERFSLILESASTNQTSMYLCANREEGTDTQYFGPGTRLTVL.